This section outlines one TCR beta chain sequence together with its context. As yet, its antigen is unknown. The CDR3 totals 16 residues. Germline CDR1 SEHNR, CDR2 FQNEAQ (reference sequence). V trimming: 5 bases; J trimming: 3 bases; junction bases outside the gene matches: 5. The data derive from a study of graft-versus-host responses after intestinal transplantation. Study-level background: Multivisceral, liver-intestinal, or isolated intestinal grafts were transplanted into recipients.

TCRdb's table, derived via immunoSEQ multiplex PCR, lists solely in-frame clones and lacks some. The sample lists about 78,000 clones, roughly 90% occurring once. Whole-study findings and limits: Early declines in HvG clones that occurred post-transplant were associated with peak circulating GvH clone levels. There were GvH clones found in recipient marrow, and some of them appeared first in ileum or blood.

The rearrangement joins TRBV7-9 to TRBJ2-1; TRBD2 aligns across 12 bases. Sequencing used unstimulated CD8+ T cells sorted from spleen or lymph node cells, obtained before transplant. The sequence came from a human donor who was the organ donor for an intestinal transplant. CDR3 coding DNA: TGTGCCAGCAGCCCTAGCGGGGGGGCCCTCTACAATGAGCAGTTCTTC. Encoded protein: CASSPSGGALYNEQFF.